This T cell receptor (beta chain) was recorded in a study of blood T cell repertoires in COVID-19. There are many counts of this clone. V lost 0 bases, J lost 7 bases, and 13 bases lay in between. This CDR3 has 15 residues. The germline V gene encodes CDR1 LNHDA and CDR2 SQIVND (reference sequence). Sequencing used immunoSEQ multiplex PCR; TCRdb keeps in-frame clones, though not all of them. This table has a few hundred thousand clones, roughly 85% appearing once. This TCR came from a human donor in a cohort sampled during active COVID-19. The sample taken for sequencing was peripheral blood. V gene TRBV19 combines with J gene TRBJ1-5; D is possibly TRBD1 (6 bases). CDR3 region: CASSIDGLQGQPQHF. In nucleotides, the CDR3 is TGTGCCAGTAGTATAGATGGACTCCAGGGGCAGCCCCAGCATTTT.